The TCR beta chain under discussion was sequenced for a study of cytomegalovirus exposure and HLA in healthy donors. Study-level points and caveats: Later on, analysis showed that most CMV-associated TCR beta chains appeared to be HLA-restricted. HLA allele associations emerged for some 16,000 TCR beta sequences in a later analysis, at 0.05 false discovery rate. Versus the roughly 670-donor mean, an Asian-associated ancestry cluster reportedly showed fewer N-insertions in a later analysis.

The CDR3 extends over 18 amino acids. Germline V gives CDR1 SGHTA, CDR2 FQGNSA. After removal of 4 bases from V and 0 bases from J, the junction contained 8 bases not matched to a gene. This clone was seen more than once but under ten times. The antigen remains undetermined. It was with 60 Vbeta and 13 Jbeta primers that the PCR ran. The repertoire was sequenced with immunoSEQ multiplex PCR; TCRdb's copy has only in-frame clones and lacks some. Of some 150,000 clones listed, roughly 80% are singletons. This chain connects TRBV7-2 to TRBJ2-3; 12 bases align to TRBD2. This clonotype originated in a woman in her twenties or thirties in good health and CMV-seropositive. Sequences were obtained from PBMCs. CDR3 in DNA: TGTGCCAGCAGCTCCTGGACTAGCGGGGCCTCTAGCACAGATACGCAGTATTTT. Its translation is CASSSWTSGASSTDTQYF.